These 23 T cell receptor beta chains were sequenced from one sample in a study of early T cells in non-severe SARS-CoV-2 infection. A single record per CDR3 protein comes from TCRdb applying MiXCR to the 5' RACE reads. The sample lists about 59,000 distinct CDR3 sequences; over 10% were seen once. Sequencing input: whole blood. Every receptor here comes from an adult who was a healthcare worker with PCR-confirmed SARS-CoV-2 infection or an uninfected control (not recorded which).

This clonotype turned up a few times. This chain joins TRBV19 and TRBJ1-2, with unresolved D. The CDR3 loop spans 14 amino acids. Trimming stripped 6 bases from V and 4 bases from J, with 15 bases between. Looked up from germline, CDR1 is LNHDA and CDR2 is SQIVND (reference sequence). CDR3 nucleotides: TGTGCCAGTAGCCCGGGATTATCCCTCTATGGCTACACCTTC. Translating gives CASSPGLSLYGYTF.

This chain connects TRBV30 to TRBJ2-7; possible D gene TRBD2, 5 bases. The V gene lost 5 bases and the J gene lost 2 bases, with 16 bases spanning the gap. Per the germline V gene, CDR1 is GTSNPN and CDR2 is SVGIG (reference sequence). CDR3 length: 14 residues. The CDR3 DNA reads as TGTGCCTGGTTAAGGAGCGGCTCTACCTACGAGCAGTACTTC. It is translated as CAWLRSGSTYEQYF.

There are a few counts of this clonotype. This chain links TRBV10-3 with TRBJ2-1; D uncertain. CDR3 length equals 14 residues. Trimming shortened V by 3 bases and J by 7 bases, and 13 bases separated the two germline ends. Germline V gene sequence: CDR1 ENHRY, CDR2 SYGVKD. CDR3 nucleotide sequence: TGTGCCATCAGTGACACACTCGCGCGGAATGAGCAGTTCTTC. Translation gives CAISDTLARNEQFF.

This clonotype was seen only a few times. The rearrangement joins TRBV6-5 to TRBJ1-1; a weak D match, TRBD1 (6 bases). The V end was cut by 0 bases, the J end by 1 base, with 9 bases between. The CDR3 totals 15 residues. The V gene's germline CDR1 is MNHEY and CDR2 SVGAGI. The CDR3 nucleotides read TGTGCCAGCAGTTACTCGAGGGGGAGGAACACTGAAGCTTTCTTT. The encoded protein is CASSYSRGRNTEAFF.

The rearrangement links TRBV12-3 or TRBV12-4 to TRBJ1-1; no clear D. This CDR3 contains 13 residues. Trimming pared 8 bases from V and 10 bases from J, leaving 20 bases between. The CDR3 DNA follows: TGTGCCAGCGCCCTTGATTATTATGGTGGAGCTTTCTTT. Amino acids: CASALDYYGGAFF.

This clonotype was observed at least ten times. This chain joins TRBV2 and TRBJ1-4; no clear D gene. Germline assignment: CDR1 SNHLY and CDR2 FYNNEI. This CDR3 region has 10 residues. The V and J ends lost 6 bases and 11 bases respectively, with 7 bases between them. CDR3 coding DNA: TGTGCCAGCAGGGGCAGCAAACTGTTTTTT. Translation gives CASRGSKLFF.

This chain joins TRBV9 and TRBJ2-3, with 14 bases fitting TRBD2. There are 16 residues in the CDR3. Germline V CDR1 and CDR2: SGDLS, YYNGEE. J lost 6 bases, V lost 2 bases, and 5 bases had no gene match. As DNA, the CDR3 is TGTGCCAGCAGCGTGACTAGCGGGGGGGCCCACGATACGCAGTATTTT. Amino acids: CASSVTSGGAHDTQYF.

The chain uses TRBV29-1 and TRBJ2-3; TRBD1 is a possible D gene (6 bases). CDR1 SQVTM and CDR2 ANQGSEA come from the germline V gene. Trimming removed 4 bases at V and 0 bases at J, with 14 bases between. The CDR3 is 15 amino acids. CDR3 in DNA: TGCAGCGTTGCGAAAGGACAGACTAGCACAGATACGCAGTATTTT. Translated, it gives CSVAKGQTSTDTQYF.

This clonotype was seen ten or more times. The CDR3 protein is CASSFRSGYEQYF. The CDR3, as DNA: TGCGCCAGCAGCTTCAGAAGCGGTTACGAGCAGTACTTC. This rearrangement joins TRBV5-1 to TRBJ2-7; weak D call: TRBD2 (5 bases). This CDR3 contains 13 residues. The V and J ends lost 2 bases and 4 bases respectively, with 10 bases between them. Germline CDR1 and CDR2: SGHRS and YFSETQ.

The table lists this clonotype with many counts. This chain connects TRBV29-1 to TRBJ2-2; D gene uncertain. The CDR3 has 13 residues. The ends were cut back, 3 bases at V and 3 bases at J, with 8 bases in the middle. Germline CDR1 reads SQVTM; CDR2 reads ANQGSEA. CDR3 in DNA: TGCAGCGTTGATGACGGTTACACCGGGGAGCTGTTTTTT. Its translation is CSVDDGYTGELFF.

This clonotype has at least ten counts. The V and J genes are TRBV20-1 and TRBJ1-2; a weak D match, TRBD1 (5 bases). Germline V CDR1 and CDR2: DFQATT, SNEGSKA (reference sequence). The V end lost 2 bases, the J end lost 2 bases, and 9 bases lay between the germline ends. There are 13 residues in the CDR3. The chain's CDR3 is CSARLDRNYGYTF. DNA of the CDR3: TGCAGTGCTAGACTTGACAGAAACTATGGCTACACCTTC.

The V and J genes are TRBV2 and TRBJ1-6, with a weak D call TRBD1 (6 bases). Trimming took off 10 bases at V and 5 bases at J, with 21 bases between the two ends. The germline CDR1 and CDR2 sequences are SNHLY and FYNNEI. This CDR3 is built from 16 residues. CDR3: CAILPLGQPNNSPLHF. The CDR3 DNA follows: TGTGCCATCTTGCCCCTCGGACAGCCTAATAATTCACCCCTCCACTTT.

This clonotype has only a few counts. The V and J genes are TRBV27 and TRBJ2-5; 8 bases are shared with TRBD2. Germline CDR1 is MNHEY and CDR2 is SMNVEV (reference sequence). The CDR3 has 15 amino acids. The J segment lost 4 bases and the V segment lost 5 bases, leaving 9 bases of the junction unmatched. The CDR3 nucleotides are TGTGCCAGCAGTCCAACAGCGGGGGCGGGAGAGACCCAGTACTTC. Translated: CASSPTAGAGETQYF.

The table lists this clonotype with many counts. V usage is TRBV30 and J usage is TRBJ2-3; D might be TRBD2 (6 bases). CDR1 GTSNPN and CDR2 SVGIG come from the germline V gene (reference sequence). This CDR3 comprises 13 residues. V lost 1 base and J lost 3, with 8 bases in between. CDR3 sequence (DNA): TGTGCCTGGAGTGGGGGGGAAACAGATACGCAGTATTTT. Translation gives CAWSGGETDTQYF.

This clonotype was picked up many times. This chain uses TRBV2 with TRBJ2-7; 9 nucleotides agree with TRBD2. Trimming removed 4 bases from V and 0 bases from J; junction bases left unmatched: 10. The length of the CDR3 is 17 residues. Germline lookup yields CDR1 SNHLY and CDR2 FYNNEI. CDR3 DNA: TGTGCCAGCAGTGGGATATCGTTGCGGGAGGGCTCCTACGAGCAGTACTTC. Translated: CASSGISLREGSYEQYF.

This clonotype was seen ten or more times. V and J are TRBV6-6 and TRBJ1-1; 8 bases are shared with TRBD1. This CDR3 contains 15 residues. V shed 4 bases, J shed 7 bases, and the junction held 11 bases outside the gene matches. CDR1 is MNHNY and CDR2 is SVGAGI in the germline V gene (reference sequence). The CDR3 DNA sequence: TGTGCCAGCAGTTTGACAGGGGCCGCCGGGAGTGAAGCTTTCTTT. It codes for CASSLTGAAGSEAFF.

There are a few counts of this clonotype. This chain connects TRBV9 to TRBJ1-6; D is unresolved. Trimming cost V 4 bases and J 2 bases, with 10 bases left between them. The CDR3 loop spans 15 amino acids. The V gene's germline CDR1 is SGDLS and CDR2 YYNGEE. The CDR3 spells CASSPPGAYNSPLHF. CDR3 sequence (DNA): TGTGCCAGCAGCCCCCCCGGGGCCTATAATTCACCCCTCCACTTT.

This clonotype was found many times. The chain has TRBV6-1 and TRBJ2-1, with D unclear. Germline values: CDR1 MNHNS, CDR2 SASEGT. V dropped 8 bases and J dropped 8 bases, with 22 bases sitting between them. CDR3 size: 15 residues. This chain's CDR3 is CASSLGGLGKYEQFF. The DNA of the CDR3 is TGTGCCAGCTCCCTAGGTGGTCTGGGGAAATATGAGCAGTTCTTC.

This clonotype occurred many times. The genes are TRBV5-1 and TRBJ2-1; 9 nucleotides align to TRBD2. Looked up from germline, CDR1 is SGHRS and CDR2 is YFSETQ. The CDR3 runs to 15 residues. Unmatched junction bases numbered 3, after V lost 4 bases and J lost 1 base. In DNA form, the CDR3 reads TGCGCCAGCAGCCTGAGCGGGGGGTCCTACAATGAGCAGTTCTTC. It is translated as CASSLSGGSYNEQFF.

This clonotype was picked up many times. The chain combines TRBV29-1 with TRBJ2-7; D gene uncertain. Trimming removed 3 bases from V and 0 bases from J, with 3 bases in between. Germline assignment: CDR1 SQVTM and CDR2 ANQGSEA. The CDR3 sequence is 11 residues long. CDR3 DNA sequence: TGCAGCGTTGAGGGCTCCTACGAGCAGTACTTC. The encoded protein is CSVEGSYEQYF.

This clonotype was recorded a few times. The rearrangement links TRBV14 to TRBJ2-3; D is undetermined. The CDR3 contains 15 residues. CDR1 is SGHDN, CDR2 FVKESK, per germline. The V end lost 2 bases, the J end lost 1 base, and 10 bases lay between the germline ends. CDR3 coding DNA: TGTGCCAGCAGCCAATTAGCATCGCGCACAGATACGCAGTATTTT. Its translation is CASSQLASRTDTQYF.

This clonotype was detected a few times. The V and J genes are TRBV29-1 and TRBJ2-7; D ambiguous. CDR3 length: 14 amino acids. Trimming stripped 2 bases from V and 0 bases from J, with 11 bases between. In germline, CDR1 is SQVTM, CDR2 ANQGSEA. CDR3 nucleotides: TGCAGCGTTGAATCGGCTGAATCCTCCTACGAGCAGTACTTC. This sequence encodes CSVESAESSYEQYF.

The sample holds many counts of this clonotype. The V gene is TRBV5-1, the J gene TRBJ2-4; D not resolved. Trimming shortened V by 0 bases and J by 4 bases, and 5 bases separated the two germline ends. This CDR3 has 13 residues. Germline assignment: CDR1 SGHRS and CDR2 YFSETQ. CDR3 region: CASSLAGKNIQYF. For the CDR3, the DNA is TGCGCCAGCAGCTTGGCCGGGAAAAACATTCAGTACTTC.